Below, one TCR beta chain is given with its context. Only one count was recorded for this clone. It lacks a known antigen. The input lacks base qualities; no much larger clone sits a single base away. CDR3 length: 20 amino acids, cysteine to phenylalanine. Kept here is only the CDR3 DNA, which spans 60 bases and is read in frame from base 1. V ends up 2 bases short and J 0 bases short, with an unmatched junction base count of 14. Sequences GTSNPN (CDR1) and SVGIG (CDR2) are obtained from the germline V gene (reference sequence). The T-cell fraction in tumor and uninvolved lung tissue was provided by TCR sequencing with the immunoSEQ assay. In the paper's pipeline: For survival analysis, patients were divided into high (upper tertile) and low (lower two tertiles) T-cell fraction groups, which were compared by log-rank test. Paired tumor versus uninvolved lung differences in T-cell fraction were tested with a signed-rank test. The table comes from immuneACCESS by way of TCRdb, which keeps in-frame sequences with V and J called. Part of the clones is missing from these tables; in studies checked, under half for an unresolved V gene and the rest for unknown reasons. Clone size and V and J calls were adopted from that table, with D and trimming inferred from the DNA. In this sample the table shows 15,000 to 20,000 clones, 73% of which occur a single time. Jointly, the top ten make up 4.3% of the sample.

Patient enrollment in ICON started in April 2016, and the final patient was enrolled in 2018. In a subcohort of 76 patients, fresh tumor and matched uninvolved tissue were collected for in-depth immune analyses, with TCR sequencing among those analyses. DNA isolated from bulk tissue, without cell sorting, was used for TCR sequencing. This record comes from a study of tumor-infiltrating lymphocytes in localized non-small cell lung cancer (dated by TCRdb to about 2021). With respect to the entire study: The cohort included patients whose samples were collected after neoadjuvant chemotherapy, as well as both smokers and never-smokers and several histologies. The overall ICON cohort comprised under 170 surgical patients with localized non-small cell lung cancer whose tumors were resected. A total of some 55 patients were part of the paired comparison of immunoSEQ T-cell fraction between tumor and uninvolved lung. Resected tumor tissue and uninvolved lung tissue described as non-adjacent to the tumor were contributed by each patient, with both tissues obtained from the same patient. The same patients underwent several integrated assays, with TCR sequencing performed together with flow cytometry, multiplex immunofluorescence, RNA-seq, exome sequencing and proteomics. The paper's findings and limits, for the study overall: TCR-derived T-cell fraction did not differ between the flow cytometry-defined immunotypes IM1 (good prognosis) and IM2 (poor prognosis). Different pieces of the same tissue were used for different assays, so technical variation could not be separated from intratumor heterogeneity. Since assay coverage differed from patient to patient depending on how much tissue was available, TCR sequencing was done for only a subset of the cohort. TCRbeta sequencing supported higher T cell infiltration in tumors than in uninvolved lung tissue, consistent with immunofluorescence CD3 counts. Recurrence-free survival showed no association with tumor T-cell fraction measured by TCR sequencing (p = 0.61).

The origin of this receptor is a human donor with non-small cell lung cancer. Sequenced: lung tumor tissue. Recombination connected TRBV30 to TRBJ2-6; a stretch of 9 junction bases matches TRBD1. The CDR3 corresponds to CAWSPRRTGVRSSGANVLTF. In nucleotide form, the sequence is TGTGCCTGGAGTCCCAGGAGGACAGGGGTAAGAAGCTCTGGGGCCAACGTCCTGACTTTC.